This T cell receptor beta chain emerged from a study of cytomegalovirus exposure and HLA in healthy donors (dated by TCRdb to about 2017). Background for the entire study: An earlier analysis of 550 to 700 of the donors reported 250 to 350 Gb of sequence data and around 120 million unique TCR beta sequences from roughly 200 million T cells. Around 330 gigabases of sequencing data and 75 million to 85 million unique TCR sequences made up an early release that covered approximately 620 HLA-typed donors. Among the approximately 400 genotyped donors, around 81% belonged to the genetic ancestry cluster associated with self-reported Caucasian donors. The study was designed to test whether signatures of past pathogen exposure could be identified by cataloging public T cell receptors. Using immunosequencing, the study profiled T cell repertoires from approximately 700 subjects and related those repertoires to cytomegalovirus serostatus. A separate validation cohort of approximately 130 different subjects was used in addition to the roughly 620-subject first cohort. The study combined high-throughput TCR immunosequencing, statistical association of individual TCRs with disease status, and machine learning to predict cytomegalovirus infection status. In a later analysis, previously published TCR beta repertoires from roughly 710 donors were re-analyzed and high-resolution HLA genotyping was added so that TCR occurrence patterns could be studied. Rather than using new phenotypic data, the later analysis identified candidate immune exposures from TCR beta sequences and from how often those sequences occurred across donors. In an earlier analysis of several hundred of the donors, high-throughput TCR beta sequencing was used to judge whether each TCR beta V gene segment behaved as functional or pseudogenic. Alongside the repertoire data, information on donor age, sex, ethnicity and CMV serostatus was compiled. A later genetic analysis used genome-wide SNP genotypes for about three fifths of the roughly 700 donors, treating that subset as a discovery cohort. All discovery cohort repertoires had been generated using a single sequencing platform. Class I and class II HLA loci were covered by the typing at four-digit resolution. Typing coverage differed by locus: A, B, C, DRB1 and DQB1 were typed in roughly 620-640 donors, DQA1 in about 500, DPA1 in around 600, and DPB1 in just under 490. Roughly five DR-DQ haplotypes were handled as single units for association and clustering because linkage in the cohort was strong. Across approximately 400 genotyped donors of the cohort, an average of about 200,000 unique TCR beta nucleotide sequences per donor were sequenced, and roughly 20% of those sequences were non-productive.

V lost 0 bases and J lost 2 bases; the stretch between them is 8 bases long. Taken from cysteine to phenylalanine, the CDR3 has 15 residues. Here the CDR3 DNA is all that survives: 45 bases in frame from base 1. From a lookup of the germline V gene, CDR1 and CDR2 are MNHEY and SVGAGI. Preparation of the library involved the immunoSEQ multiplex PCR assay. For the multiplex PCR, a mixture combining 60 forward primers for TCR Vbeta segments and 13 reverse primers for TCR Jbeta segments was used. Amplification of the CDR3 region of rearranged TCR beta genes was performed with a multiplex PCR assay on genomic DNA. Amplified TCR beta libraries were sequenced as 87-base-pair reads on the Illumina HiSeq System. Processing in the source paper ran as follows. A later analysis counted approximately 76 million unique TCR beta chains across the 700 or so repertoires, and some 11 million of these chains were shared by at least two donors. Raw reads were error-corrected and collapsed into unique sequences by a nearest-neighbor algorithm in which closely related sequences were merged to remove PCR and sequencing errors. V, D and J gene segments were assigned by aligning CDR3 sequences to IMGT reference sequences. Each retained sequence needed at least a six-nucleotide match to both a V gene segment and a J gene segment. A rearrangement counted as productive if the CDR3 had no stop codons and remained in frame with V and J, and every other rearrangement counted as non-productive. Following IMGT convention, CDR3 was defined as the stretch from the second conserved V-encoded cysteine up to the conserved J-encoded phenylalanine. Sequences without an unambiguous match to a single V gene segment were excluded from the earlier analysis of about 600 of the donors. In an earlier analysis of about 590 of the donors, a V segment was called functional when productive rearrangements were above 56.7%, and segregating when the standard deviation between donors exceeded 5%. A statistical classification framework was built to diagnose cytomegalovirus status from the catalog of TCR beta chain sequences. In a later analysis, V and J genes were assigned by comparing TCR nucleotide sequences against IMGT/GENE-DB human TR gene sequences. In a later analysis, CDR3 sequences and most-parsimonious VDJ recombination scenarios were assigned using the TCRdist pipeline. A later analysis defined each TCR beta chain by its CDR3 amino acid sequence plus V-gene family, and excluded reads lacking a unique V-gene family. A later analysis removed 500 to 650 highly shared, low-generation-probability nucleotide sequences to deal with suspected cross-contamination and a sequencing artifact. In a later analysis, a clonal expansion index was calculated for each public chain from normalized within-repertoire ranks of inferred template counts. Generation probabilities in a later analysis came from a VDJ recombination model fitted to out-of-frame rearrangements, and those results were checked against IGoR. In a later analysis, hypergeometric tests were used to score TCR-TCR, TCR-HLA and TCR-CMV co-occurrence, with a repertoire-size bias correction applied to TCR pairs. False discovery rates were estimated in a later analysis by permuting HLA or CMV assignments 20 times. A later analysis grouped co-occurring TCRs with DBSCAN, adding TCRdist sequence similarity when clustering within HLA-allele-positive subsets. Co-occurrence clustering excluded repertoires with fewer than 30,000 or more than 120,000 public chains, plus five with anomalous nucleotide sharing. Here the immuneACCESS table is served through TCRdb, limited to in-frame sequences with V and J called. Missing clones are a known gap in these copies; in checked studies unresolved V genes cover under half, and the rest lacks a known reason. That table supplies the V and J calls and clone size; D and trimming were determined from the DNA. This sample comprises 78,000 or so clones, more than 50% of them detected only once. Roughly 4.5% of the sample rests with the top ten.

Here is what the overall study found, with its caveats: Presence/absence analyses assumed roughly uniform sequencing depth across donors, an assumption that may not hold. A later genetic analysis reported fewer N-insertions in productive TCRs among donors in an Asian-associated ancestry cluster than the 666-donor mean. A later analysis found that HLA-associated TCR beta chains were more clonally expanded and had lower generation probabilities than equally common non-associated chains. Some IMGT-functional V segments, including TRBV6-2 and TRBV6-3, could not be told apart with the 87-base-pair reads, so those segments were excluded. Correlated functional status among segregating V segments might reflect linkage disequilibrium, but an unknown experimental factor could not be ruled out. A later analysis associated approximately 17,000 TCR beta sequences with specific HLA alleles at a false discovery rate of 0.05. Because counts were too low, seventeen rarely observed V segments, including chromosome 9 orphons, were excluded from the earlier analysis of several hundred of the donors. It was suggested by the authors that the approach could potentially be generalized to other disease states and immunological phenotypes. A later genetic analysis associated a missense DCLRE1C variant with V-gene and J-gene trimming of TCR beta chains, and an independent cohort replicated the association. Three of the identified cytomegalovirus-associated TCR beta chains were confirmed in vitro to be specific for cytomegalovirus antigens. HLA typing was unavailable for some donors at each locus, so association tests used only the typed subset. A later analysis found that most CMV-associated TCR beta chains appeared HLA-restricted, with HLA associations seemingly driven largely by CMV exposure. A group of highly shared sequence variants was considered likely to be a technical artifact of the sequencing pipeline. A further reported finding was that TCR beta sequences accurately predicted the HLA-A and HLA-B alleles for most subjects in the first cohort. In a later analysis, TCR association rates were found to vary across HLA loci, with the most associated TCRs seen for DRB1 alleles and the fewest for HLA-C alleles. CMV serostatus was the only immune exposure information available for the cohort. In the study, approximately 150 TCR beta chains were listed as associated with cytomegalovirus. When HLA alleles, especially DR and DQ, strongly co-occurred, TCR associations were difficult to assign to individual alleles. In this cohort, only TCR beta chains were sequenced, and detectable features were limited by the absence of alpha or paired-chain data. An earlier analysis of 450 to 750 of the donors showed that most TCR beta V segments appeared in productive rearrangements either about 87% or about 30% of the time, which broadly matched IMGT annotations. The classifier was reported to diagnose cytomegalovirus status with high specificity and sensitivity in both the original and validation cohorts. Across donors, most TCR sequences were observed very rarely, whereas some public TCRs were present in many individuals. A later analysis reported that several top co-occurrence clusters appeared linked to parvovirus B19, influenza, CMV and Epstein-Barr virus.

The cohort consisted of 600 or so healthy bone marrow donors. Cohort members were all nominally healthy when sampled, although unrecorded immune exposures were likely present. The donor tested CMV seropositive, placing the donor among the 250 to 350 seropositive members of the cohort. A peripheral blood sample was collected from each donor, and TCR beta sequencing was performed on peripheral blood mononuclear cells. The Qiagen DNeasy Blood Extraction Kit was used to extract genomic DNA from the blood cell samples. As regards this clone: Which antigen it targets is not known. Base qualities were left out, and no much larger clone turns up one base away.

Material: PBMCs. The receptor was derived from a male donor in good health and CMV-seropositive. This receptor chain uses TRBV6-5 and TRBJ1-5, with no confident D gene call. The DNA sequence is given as TGTGCCAGCAGTTACTCCACCGGGGGCAATCAGCCCCAGCATTTT. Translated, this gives CASSYSTGGNQPQHF.